This entry lists 2 T cell receptor beta chains sequenced from one sample in a study of T cell repertoires in cytomegalovirus infection. Via MiXCR, TCRdb re-called the reads, giving one row per CDR3 protein. The repertoire holds more than 400,000 distinct CDR3 sequences, with 26% as singletons. The sample taken for sequencing was PBMCs. These receptors all come from a human donor in good health (CMV status not recorded). Some clones in this sample may be carry-over from other donors' samples.

This clonotype was recorded a few times. The chain has TRBV20-1 and TRBJ1-5; TRBD1 matches at 7 bases. J lost 4 bases, V lost 6 bases, and 6 bases had no gene match. Germline V gene sequence: CDR1 DFQATT, CDR2 SNEGSKA (reference sequence). This CDR3 comprises 13 residues. The chain's CDR3 is CSARTGGNQPQHF. In DNA form, the CDR3 reads TGCAGTGCGAGGACAGGTGGAAATCAGCCCCAGCATTTT.

This clonotype showed up just a few times. This sequence joins TRBV5-1 and TRBJ2-7; D ambiguous. CDR1 is SGHRS and CDR2 is YFSETQ in the germline V gene. The germline V and J ends were trimmed by 6 bases and 4 bases, with 17 bases remaining between them. CDR3 length equals 14 residues. The CDR3 loop reads CASNPNRAIYEQYV. The CDR3 DNA sequence: TGCGCCAGCAACCCAAACAGAGCTATTTACGAGCAGTACGTC.